Reported below is one TCR beta chain. Its antigen is still unknown. This sample is part of a study of T cells after yellow fever vaccination. The study, taken as a whole, reports: Researchers noted that a small share of clonotypes showed up in both CD4 and CD8 compartments. Abundant clonotypes (contaminants from the bulk population) could be present in FACS-sorted repertoires. Clones that expanded after primary vaccination mostly reappeared after the booster (over 95% CD4, 88% CD8).

This CDR3 region has 14 residues. Germline loops: CDR1 SGHTA, CDR2 FQGNSA. V was clipped by 5 bases and J by 0 bases; unmatched bases: 2. Generation of TCR cDNA used 5'RACE template switching (which added a universal primer site and UMIs). TCRdb independently ran MiXCR on the 5' RACE reads; one entry per CDR3 protein. The table lists more than 90,000 distinct CDR3 sequences, 5.5% to 8% of them singletons. Sequenced material: CD4+ T cells sorted from PBMCs, taken roughly 45 days after the first yellow fever vaccination. This sequence joins TRBV7-2 and TRBJ2-5, with TRBD2 matching over 8 bases. The clonotype comes from a man between 18 and 29 years old who received the YFV17D yellow fever vaccine. The CDR3 DNA follows: TGTGCCAGCAGCCGACTAGCGAACCAAGAGACCCAGTACTTC. Translated, it gives CASSRLANQETQYF.